This T cell receptor (beta chain) was obtained from a study of control samples from healthy donors and cancer patients. The germline V and J ends were trimmed by 3 bases and 8 bases, with 21 bases remaining between them. Germline loops: CDR1 SGDLS, CDR2 YYNGEE. The CDR3 has 15 amino acids. Sequencing used immunoSEQ multiplex PCR; TCRdb keeps in-frame clones, though not all of them. The sample has about 89,000 clones; 85% are singletons. The material sequenced was blood. The chain uses TRBV9 and TRBJ2-7; possible D gene TRBD2, 6 bases. The TCR sequence derives from a woman in her forties in good health. Here the CDR3 reads CASSAGWDLTHQQYF. The CDR3 bases are TGTGCCAGCAGCGCTGGGTGGGACTTAACCCACCAGCAGTACTTC.